The clone carrying this T cell receptor (beta chain) turned up a few times. Germline and junction disagree at one end, which may indicate a read error. These data belong to a study of cytomegalovirus exposure and HLA in healthy donors. The PCR was carried out with 60 Vbeta primers and 13 Jbeta primers. Repertoires were generated with immunoSEQ multiplex PCR, while TCRdb's copy carries only in-frame clones and drops some. The data contain about 270,000 clones, under 80% of them singletons. The CDR3 sequence is 14 residues long. Germline V gives CDR1 SEHNR, CDR2 FQNEAQ (reference sequence). The specimen was PBMCs. The sequence was collected from a female donor in good health and CMV-seronegative. The gene calls are TRBV7-9 and TRBJ2-3; a possible D gene is TRBD1 (5 bases). The DNA for the CDR3 is TGTTCCAGCAGCCCAGAGACAGCCAAAGGTTCGCAGTATTTT. Translated: CSSSPETAKGSQYF. The variable domain in full, with the rest retrieved from reference TRBV7-9 and TRBJ2-3, is DTGVSQNPRHKITKRGQNVTFRCDPISEHNRLYWYRQTLGQGPEFLTYFQNEAQLEKSRLLSDRFSAERPKGSFSTLEIQRTEQGDSAMYLCSSSPETAKGSQYFGPGTRLTVL.